Sequencing of this T cell receptor beta chain was carried out in a study of T cell responses to AZD1222 COVID-19 vaccine. The wider study: Second doses at about 4 or about 12 weeks were pooled.

Study-level points and caveats: Recipients of AZD1222 seropositive at baseline numbered only five or six. Recipients of two AZD1222 doses showed rising Spike-specific TCR breadth and depth.

On this clone: Its target is unknown.

The assay was immunoSEQ multiplex PCR, and TCRdb's table has in-frame clones only and misses some. The table records 140,000 to 150,000 clones, approximately 92% of them present only once. Sequences were derived from peripheral blood, sampled on day 0 of AZD1222 vaccination. The clonotype comes from an adult in good health.

CDR3 loop: CASSQDVTSGRPSSYEQYF. CDR3 nucleotide sequence: TGCGCCAGCAGCCAAGATGTGACTAGCGGGAGGCCGAGCTCCTACGAGCAGTACTTC. The chain recombines TRBV4-1 with TRBJ2-7; 13 bases are shared with TRBD2. J lost 0 bases, V lost 0 bases, and 8 bases had no gene match. This CDR3 has 19 amino acids. CDR1 and CDR2 from the germline V gene are MGHRA and YSYEKL.